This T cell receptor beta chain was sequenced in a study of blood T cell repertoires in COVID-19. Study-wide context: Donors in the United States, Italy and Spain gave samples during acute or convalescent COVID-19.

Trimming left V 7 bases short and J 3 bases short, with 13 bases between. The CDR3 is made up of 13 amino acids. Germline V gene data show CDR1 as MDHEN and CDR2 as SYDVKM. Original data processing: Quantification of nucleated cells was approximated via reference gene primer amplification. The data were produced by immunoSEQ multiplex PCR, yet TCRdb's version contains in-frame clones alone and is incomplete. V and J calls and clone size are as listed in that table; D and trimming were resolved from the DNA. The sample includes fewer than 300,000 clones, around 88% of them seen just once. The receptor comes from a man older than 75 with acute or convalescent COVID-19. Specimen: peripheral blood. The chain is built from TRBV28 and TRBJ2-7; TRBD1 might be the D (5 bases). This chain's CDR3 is CASNLPGNYEQYF. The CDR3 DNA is TGTGCCAGCAACCTCCCAGGGAACTACGAGCAGTACTTC.